This TCR beta chain comes out of a study of CD8+ T cells in alopecia areata. Broader study findings: TCRs were shared less clearly across patients than in mice, possibly for HLA-related reasons. The study also sequences resident alphabeta T cells of normal skin in scalp samples. Compared with normal scalp, lesional scalp had higher clonality and more expanded CD8+ clones.

This clone appeared a single time. Its target is unknown. Isolation of CD4+ and CD8+ T cells from PBMCs was achieved by sorting. The CDR3 contains 15 residues. V was clipped by 3 bases and J by 3 bases, with 15 bases between them. From germline, CDR1 is MGHRA and CDR2 YSYEKL. The authors extracted RNA and reverse transcribed it into cDNA as the sequencing template. Profiling relied on immunoSEQ multiplex PCR, and the TCRdb table lists in-frame clones only, not all of them. Of 140,000 or so clones listed, approximately 56% are singletons. This clonotype was obtained from a human donor in good health. This rearrangement joins TRBV4-1 to TRBJ2-7; D is unresolved. Sequenced sample: CD8+ T cells sorted from blood. The CDR3 protein is CASSHPGQTFYEQYF. CDR3 coding DNA: TGCGCCAGCAGCCACCCGGGCCAGACTTTCTACGAGCAGTACTTC.